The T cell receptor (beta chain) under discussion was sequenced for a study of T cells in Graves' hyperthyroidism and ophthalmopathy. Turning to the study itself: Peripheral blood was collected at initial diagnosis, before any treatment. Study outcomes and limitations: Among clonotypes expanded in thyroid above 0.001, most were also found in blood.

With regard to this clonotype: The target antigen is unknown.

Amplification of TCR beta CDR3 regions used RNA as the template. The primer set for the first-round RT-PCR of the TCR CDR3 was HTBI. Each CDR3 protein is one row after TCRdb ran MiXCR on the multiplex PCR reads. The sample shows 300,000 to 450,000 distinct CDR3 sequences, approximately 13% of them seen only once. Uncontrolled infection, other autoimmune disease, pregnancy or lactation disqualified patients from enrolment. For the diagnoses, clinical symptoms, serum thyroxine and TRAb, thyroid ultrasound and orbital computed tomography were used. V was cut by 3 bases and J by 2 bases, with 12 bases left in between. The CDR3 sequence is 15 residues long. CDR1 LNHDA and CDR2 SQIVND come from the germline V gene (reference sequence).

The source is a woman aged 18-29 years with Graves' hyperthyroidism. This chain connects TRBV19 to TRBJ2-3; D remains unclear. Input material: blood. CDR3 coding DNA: TGTGCCAGTAGTATCCACTCTCCAAACACAGATACGCAGTATTTT. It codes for CASSIHSPNTDTQYF.